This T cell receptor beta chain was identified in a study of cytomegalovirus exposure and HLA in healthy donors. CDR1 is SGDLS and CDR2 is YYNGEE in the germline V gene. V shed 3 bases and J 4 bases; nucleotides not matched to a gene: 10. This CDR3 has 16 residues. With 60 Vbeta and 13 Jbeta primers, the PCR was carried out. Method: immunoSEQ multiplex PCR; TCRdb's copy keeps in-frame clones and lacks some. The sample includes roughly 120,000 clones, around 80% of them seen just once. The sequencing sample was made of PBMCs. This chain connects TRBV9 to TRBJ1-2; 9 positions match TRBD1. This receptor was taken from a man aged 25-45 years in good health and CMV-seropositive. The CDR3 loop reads CASSDSWDRVAYGYTF. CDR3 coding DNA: TGTGCCAGCAGCGATTCGTGGGACAGGGTTGCCTATGGCTACACCTTC.